These 22 T cell receptor beta chains originate from one sample sequenced in a study of blood T cell repertoires in COVID-19. Method: immunoSEQ multiplex PCR; TCRdb's copy keeps in-frame clones and lacks some. The repertoire consists of over 85,000 clones, with 85% to 90% occurring once and the leading ten covering around 3%. Material: peripheral blood. The origin of the receptors is a man aged 45-65 years with active or convalescent COVID-19.

The chain combines TRBV18 with TRBJ2-3; perhaps TRBD2 as D (7 bases). This CDR3 contains 15 residues. CDR1 and CDR2 (germline): KGHSH, LQKENI. The germline V and J ends were trimmed by 5 bases and 1 base, with 13 bases remaining between them. CDR3 coding DNA: TGTGCCAGCTCAGGGCGCGGGGGCCGCACAGATACGCAGTATTTT. Residues: CASSGRGGRTDTQYF. Variable domain in full (rest from reference TRBV18 and TRBJ2-3): NAGVMQNPRHLVRRRGQEARLRCSPMKGHSHVYWYRQLPEEGLKFMVYLQKENIIDESGMPKERFSAEFPKEGPSILRIQQVVRGDSAAYFCASSGRGGRTDTQYFGPGTRLTVL.

The chain recombines TRBV19 with TRBJ1-5, with D possibly TRBD1 on 6 matching bases. The CDR3 contains 14 residues. Deletions cut 8 bases from V and 2 bases from J, with 13 bases between. Per the germline V gene, CDR1 is LNHDA and CDR2 is SQIVND (reference sequence). CDR3 protein: CASQQGVRNQPQHF. The CDR3 nucleotides are TGTGCCAGTCAACAGGGCGTGCGCAATCAGCCCCAGCATTTT.

The chain joins TRBV5-8 to TRBJ2-4; 10 nucleotides agree with TRBD1. The germline gives CDR1 SGHTS, CDR2 YDEGEE. The V and J ends lost 4 bases and 7 bases, in that order; junction bases with no gene match: 11. The CDR3 is made up of 16 amino acids. CDR3 sequence: CASSDYTGTGVNIQYF. CDR3 DNA sequence: TGTGCCAGCAGCGATTACACCGGGACAGGGGTCAACATTCAGTACTTC.

The rearrangement uses TRBV9 and TRBJ1-2; TRBD1 is a possible D gene (6 bases). Trimming took off 1 base at V and 4 bases at J, with 14 bases between the two ends. The CDR3 spans 15 residues. Germline V gene data show CDR1 as SGDLS and CDR2 as YYNGEE. The CDR3 spells CASSVSRQDPYGYTF. The CDR3 DNA reads TGTGCCAGCAGCGTATCCCGACAGGACCCCTATGGCTACACCTTC.

This rearrangement joins TRBV12-3 or TRBV12-4 to TRBJ1-5; D gene ambiguous. Trimming removed 6 bases from V and 9 bases from J, with 15 bases in between. The CDR3 consists of 13 residues. CDR3 residues: CASSARQVRPQHF. CDR3 in DNA: TGTGCCAGCAGCGCAAGACAAGTTCGGCCCCAGCATTTT.

The chain recombines TRBV3-1 (or the pseudogene TRBV3-2) with TRBJ1-6; D is undetermined. CDR3 length: 13 residues. Germline CDR1 is LGHDT and CDR2 is YNNKEL (reference sequence). V was trimmed by 1 base and J by 7 bases, leaving 5 bases between them. CDR3 loop: CASSQVGNSPLHF. For the CDR3, the DNA is TGTGCCAGCAGCCAAGTCGGGAATTCACCCCTCCACTTT.

This clone appeared once. The V and J genes are TRBV5-1 and TRBJ1-2; 7 bases fit TRBD1. Germline loops: CDR1 SGHRS, CDR2 YFSETQ. The length of the CDR3 is 15 residues. V trimming: 4 bases; J trimming: 7 bases; junction bases outside the gene matches: 13. CDR3 DNA sequence: TGCGCCAGCAGCCCGGATCCGGGACAGATCGGTGGCTACACCTTC. This encodes CASSPDPGQIGGYTF.

V and J are TRBV7-9 and TRBJ1-4, with D perhaps TRBD1 (6 bases). Deletions cut 2 bases from V and 3 bases from J, with 19 bases between. The CDR3 loop spans 18 amino acids. Germline V gives CDR1 SEHNR, CDR2 FQNEAQ (reference sequence). As DNA, the CDR3 is TGTGCCAGCAGCTTATTTCTGGGGACACTGAGGGCTAATGAAAAACTGTTTTTT. Its protein product is CASSLFLGTLRANEKLFF.

This sequence joins TRBV6-1 and TRBJ2-3; D gene ambiguous. The germline CDR1 and CDR2 sequences are MNHNS and SASEGT. The CDR3 loop spans 14 amino acids. V lost 3 bases and J 4 bases, leaving 11 bases between the germline ends. The CDR3 protein is CASSESVPPDTQYF. The CDR3 DNA reads as TGTGCCAGCAGTGAGTCCGTTCCCCCAGATACGCAGTATTTT.

This clone turned up a few times. The chain uses TRBV7-2 and TRBJ2-7, with 13 bases fitting TRBD2. From germline, CDR1 is SGHTA and CDR2 FQGNSA. This CDR3 spans 15 amino acids. The ends lost 5 bases at V and 7 bases at J; junction bases unmatched: 8. The CDR3 sequence: CASSPTSGGAGEQYF. The DNA for the CDR3 is TGTGCCAGCAGCCCTACTAGCGGGGGGGCCGGGGAGCAGTACTTC. The whole variable domain, remainder taken from reference TRBV7-2 and TRBJ2-7, is GAGVSQSPSNKVTEKGKDVELRCDPISGHTALYWYRQSLGQGLEFLIYFQGNSAPDKSGLPSDRFSAERTGGSVSTLTIQRTQQEDSAVYLCASSPTSGGAGEQYFGPGTRLTVT.

V and J are TRBV19 and TRBJ2-7; D gene ambiguous. The CDR3 has 16 residues. The V end was cut by 3 bases, the J end by 0 bases, with 15 bases between. Germline V gene sequence: CDR1 LNHDA, CDR2 SQIVND (reference sequence). Written as DNA, the CDR3 is TGTGCCAGTAGTATTCAGGTCAGGCCCGTCTCCTACGAGCAGTACGTC. Protein: CASSIQVRPVSYEQYV.

This chain links TRBV9 with TRBJ2-7; 10 bases are shared with TRBD1. Trimming took 4 bases from V and 12 from J; bases not matched to a gene: 13. Germline V gene sequence: CDR1 SGDLS, CDR2 YYNGEE. There are 14 residues in the CDR3. DNA for the CDR3: TGTGCCAGCAGCTTTGGGGACCCGGGACAGGGGATGTACTTC. Protein: CASSFGDPGQGMYF.

The DNA of the CDR3 is TGTGCCAACAAAGCGTCGAACACCGGGGAGCTGTTTTTT. Translation gives CANKASNTGELFF. The chain couples TRBV28 to TRBJ2-2; D not certain. CDR1 is MDHEN, CDR2 SYDVKM, per germline. V was trimmed by 10 bases and J by 0 bases, leaving 9 bases between them. The CDR3 runs to 13 residues.

The sample holds one count of this clone. The CDR3 DNA reads TGTGCCAGCAGCTTAGCGCTGGCCATGAACACTGAAGCTTTCTTT. Translation gives CASSLALAMNTEAFF. J is TRBJ1-1 and V is TRBV11-2; D remains ambiguous. V shed 1 base and J shed 0 bases, with 9 bases lying between them. The CDR3 is 15 amino acids. CDR1 SGHAT and CDR2 FQNNGV come from the germline V gene.

This clone showed up just once. This chain uses TRBV19 with TRBJ1-2; 9 bases match TRBD1. Germline loops: CDR1 LNHDA, CDR2 SQIVND (reference sequence). The CDR3 is 17 residues long. The J segment lost 6 bases and the V segment lost 7 bases, leaving 18 bases of the junction unmatched. The CDR3 DNA sequence: TGTGCCAGTAAGAACCTCCGGGACAGGGTTTACGCGGATGGCTACACCTTC. It encodes CASKNLRDRVYADGYTF. The whole variable domain, remainder taken from reference TRBV19 and TRBJ1-2, is DGGITQSPKYLFRKEGQNVTLSCEQNLNHDAMYWYRQDPGQGLRLIYYSQIVNDFQKGDIAEGYSVSREKKESFPLTVTSAQKNPTAFYLCASKNLRDRVYADGYTFGSGTRLTVV.

The V gene is TRBV7-2, the J gene TRBJ2-5; a possible D gene is TRBD1 (6 bases). Trimming removed 5 bases from V and 2 bases from J, with 15 bases in between. The germline CDR1 and CDR2 sequences are SGHTA and FQGNSA. CDR3 size: 15 residues. The CDR3 DNA is TGTGCCAGCAGCCCCGGGACACTAATGCAAGAGACCCAGTACTTC. It is translated as CASSPGTLMQETQYF.

This chain joins TRBV27 and TRBJ2-7; 7 bases map to TRBD2. J gave up 4 bases and V 4 bases, and 13 bases lay outside the gene matches. Germline CDR1 MNHEY, CDR2 SMNVEV (reference sequence). This CDR3 is 16 amino acids long. Here the CDR3 reads CASSSHSGQRGYEQYV. The CDR3 DNA follows: TGTGCCAGCAGTTCACACAGTGGTCAGCGGGGTTACGAGCAGTACGTC.

J is TRBJ1-4 and V is TRBV30; 7 bases are shared with TRBD1. The CDR3 runs 14 residues. V was clipped by 4 bases and J by 1 base; unmatched bases: 3. The V gene's germline CDR1 is GTSNPN and CDR2 SVGIG (reference sequence). Here the CDR3 reads CAWKRDRTNEKLFF. CDR3 sequence (DNA): TGTGCCTGGAAACGGGACAGAACTAATGAAAAACTGTTTTTT.

V and J are TRBV7-2 and TRBJ2-6, with a tentative D call TRBD1 (6 bases). There are 15 residues in the CDR3. The V gene's germline CDR1 is SGHTA and CDR2 FQGNSA. Between the trimmed V and J ends, which lost 2 bases and 4 bases, there was a span of 9 bases. CDR3 sequence (DNA): TGTGCCAGCAGCTTAAGGGGGTTCGGGGCCAACGTCCTGACTTTC. Amino acid sequence: CASSLRGFGANVLTF.

In its sample, this clone was seen once. This chain joins TRBV19 and TRBJ1-1, with D hard to call. CDR1 is LNHDA and CDR2 is SQIVND in the germline V gene (reference sequence). The V and J ends lost 8 bases and 2 bases respectively, with 15 bases between them. The CDR3 has 14 residues. The DNA for the CDR3 is TGTGCCAGTGCAGACGGTACAGTTAACACTGAAGCTTTCTTT. This gives the protein CASADGTVNTEAFF.

To note about this clone: A read error may produce the germline difference seen at one junction end. The genes are TRBV7-2 and TRBJ2-7; tentative D call: TRBD1 (6 bases). This CDR3 region has 15 residues. Germline lookup yields CDR1 SGHTA and CDR2 FQGNSA. The CDR3 region has the DNA TGTGCCGGCAGCCTCCAAAGGGACACCTACTACGAGCAGTACTTC. It codes for CAGSLQRDTYYEQYF.

The V gene is TRBV2, the J gene TRBJ1-1, with D possibly matching TRBD1 (5 bases). The CDR3 has 13 amino acids. Trimming left V 4 bases short and J 1 base short, with 7 bases between. The V gene's germline CDR1 is SNHLY and CDR2 FYNNEI. For the CDR3, the DNA is TGTGCCAGCAGTGGGGGGGGGAACACTGAAGCTTTCTTT. Translated: CASSGGGNTEAFF.